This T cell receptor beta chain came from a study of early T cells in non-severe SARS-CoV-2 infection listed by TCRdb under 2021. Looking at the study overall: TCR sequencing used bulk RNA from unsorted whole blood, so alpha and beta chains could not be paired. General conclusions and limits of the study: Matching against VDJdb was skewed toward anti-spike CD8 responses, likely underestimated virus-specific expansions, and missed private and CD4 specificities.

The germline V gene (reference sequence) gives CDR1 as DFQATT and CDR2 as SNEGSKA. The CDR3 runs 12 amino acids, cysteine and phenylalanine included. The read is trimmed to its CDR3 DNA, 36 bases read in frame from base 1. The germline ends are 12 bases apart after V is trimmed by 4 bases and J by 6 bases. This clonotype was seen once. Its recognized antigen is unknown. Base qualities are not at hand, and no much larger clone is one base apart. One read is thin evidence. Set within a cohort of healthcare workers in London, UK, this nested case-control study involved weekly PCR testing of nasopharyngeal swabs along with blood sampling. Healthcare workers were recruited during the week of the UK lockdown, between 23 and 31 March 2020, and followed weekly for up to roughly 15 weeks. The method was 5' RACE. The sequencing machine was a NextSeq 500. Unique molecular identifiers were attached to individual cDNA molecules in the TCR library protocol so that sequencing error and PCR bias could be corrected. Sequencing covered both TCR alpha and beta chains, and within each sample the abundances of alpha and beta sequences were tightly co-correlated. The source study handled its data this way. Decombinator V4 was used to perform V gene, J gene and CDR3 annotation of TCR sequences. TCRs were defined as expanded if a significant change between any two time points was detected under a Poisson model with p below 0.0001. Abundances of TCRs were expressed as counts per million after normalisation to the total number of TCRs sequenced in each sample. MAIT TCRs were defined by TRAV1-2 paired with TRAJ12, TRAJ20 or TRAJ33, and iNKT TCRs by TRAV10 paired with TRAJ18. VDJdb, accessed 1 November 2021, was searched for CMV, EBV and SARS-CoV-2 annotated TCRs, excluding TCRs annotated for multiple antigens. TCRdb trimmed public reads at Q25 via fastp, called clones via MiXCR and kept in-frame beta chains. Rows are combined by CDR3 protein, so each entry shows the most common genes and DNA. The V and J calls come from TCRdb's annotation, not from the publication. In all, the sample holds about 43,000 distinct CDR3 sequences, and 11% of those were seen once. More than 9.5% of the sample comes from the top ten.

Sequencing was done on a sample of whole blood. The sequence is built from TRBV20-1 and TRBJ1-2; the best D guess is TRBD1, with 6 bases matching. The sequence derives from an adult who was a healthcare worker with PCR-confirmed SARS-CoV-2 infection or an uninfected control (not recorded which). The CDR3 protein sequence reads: CSATDRGNGYTF. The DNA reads TGCAGTGCTACGGACAGAGGGAATGGCTACACCTTC.